A single sample gave rise to the 2 T cell receptor beta chains below, sequenced in a study of control samples from healthy donors and cancer patients. Sequencing was performed with immunoSEQ multiplex PCR; in TCRdb, only in-frame clones are kept and a portion is missing. Of about 80,000 clones listed, about 90% are singletons. Input material: blood. The source is a man aged 45-65 years in good health.

The chain recombines TRBV2 with TRBJ2-7; the D call may be TRBD1 or TRBD2 (5 bases each). The V gene lost 6 bases and the J gene lost 2 bases, with 11 bases spanning the gap. The germline gives CDR1 SNHLY, CDR2 FYNNEI. This CDR3 spans 13 amino acids. The CDR3 DNA reads TGTGCCAGCAGGGGGGACGGTACCTACGAGCAGTACTTC. Translated: CASRGDGTYEQYF.

The rearrangement links TRBV4-1 to TRBJ1-2; D ambiguous. V was clipped by 4 bases and J by 4 bases, with 16 bases between them. CDR1 and CDR2 (germline): MGHRA, YSYEKL. The CDR3 has 15 amino acids. As DNA, the CDR3 is TGCGCCAGCAGCCCCGGACGGATGCTCGTCTATGGCTACACCTTC. It encodes CASSPGRMLVYGYTF.